The following is a T cell receptor (beta chain) sequence with its context. This clonotype was counted at least ten times. This clone's antigen is unknown. No much larger clone exists at a distance of one base, and base qualities are not known. TCR beta CDR3 regions were amplified from RNA transcripts. The TCR CDR3 was subjected to a first round of RT-PCR using the HTBI primer set and the Qiagen OneStep RT-PCR kit. Libraries were constructed in a second round of multiplex PCR, after which size selection and purification were performed. The libraries were sequenced on an Illumina HiSeq2000 using paired-end 100 bp reads. The study's own analysis went as follows. SOAPnuke was used to process the raw data, removing reads that contained adapters or uncalled bases, had a mean Phred below 15, or lacked an exact match to the constant primer or identifier. High-quality paired reads were merged with COPE v1.2.5, and unique nucleotide sequences were defined as clonotypes. Clonotypes were aligned to IMGT TRBV, TRBD and TRBJ reference segments using MiTCR v1.1. Only V-J combinations with frequency above 0.0001, covering about 99% of repertoires, were analysed. A TCS score was defined as the ratio between F50 (clonal expansion) and ExV (chaos), using BLOSUM62-based TCRdist between CDR3 peptides within each V-J. Welch's t-statistics and random forest reduced 450 to 600 V-J features to roughly 13, which were used in a naive Bayes classifier (R e1071). The raw public data were reprocessed by TCRdb itself: fastp quality trimming at Q25, MiXCR clonotype calling, in-frame beta chains only. When rows share a CDR3 protein, they turn into one entry using the most common DNA and genes. What appears here as the V and J calls and clone size reflects TCRdb's work, not the paper's. This sample is represented by hundreds of thousands of distinct CDR3 sequences; approximately 24% of them were singletons. Jointly, the top ten make up 11% of the sample.

In the ophthalmopathy patients, disease was moderately to severely active, with a Clinical Activity Score of 3 or more, a NOSPECS grade of 4 or more, and a duration of less than 3 months. Any patient with an uncontrolled infection, another autoimmune disease, pregnancy or lactation was excluded. Diagnoses were established on the basis of clinical symptoms, serum thyroxine and TRAb, thyroid ultrasound, and orbital computed tomography. PBMCs were separated from around 9.1 ml of fresh peripheral blood using Ficoll-Paque density gradient centrifugation. Total RNA was extracted with Trizol reagent, and quality was checked on an Agilent 2100 Bioanalyzer. This record comes from a study of T cells in Graves' hyperthyroidism and ophthalmopathy (dated by TCRdb to about 2019). In terms of the full investigation: Peripheral blood was collected at initial diagnosis, before any treatment. To identify distinguishing TCR V-J signatures, a discovery cohort of some 100 patients was used, comprising approximately 40 with Graves' ophthalmopathy and about 59 with stable Graves' hyperthyroidism. Whether ophthalmopathy could be predicted prospectively was tested in an independent validation cohort made up of roughly 20 hyperthyroidism patients plus 17 patients who later progressed to ophthalmopathy. The roughly 100 discovery patients were randomly divided into training and test sets at a 7:3 ratio. The study also compared thyroid tissue and blood T-cell repertoires from several Graves' hyperthyroidism patients. Once sampling was done, hyperthyroidism patients were given methimazole at a starting dose of 30 mg daily, whereas ophthalmopathy patients were given high-dose intravenous methylprednisolone. The paper describes TCR Vbeta CDR3 sequencing of 135 peripheral blood samples, made up of roughly 40 ophthalmopathy patients, 70 to 75 hyperthyroidism patients and roughly 17 progressor patients.

What the study reported, not specific to this receptor: Blood samples also contained most of the expanded thyroid clonotypes (frequency above 0.001), which suggests that blood repertoires may reflect thyroid immune responses. In cross-validation, a model built on a 13 V-J signature told ophthalmopathy apart from stable hyperthyroidism with less than 90% sensitivity and roughly 81% specificity, and in testing the same model reached 80%/75%. In validation, the model predicted progression to ophthalmopathy with 60% to 71% sensitivity and roughly 72% specificity, a median of roughly seven months before onset. Sample size was not statistically predetermined, and investigators were not blinded to group allocation.

CDR3 length: 13 amino acids, cysteine to phenylalanine. Only the CDR3 portion is preserved as DNA: 39 bases, with reading frame beginning at the first base. V is reduced by 6 bases and J by 4 bases, leaving a spacing of 12 bases between them. The germline V gene provides CDR1 MDHEN and CDR2 SYDVKM. The chain is encoded by TRBV28 joined to TRBJ1-2, with TRBD1 tentatively as D gene (6 bases match). The receptor was derived from a woman in her twenties or thirties with Graves' ophthalmopathy. Sequenced: blood. CDR3 reads: CASRPGTSYGYTF. The DNA sequence reads TGTGCCAGCAGACCCGGGACATCCTATGGCTACACCTTC.